This T cell receptor beta chain was sequenced during a study of human T cells and chemical hapten exposure. Time point meaning: pre-sensitization, week 0. The treatment was: therapeutic diphenylcyclopropenone sensitization with weekly scalp DPC. Sample donors consisted of patients with alopecia, aged 18 to 70 years, who were suitable for DPC. TCRdb fed the RACE reads into MiXCR, producing one record per CDR3 protein. The repertoire holds under 200,000 distinct CDR3 sequences, with roughly 30% as singletons. This clonotype was counted at least ten times. Germline CDR1 MDHEN, CDR2 SYDVKM. The CDR3 sequence is 16 residues long. With V trimmed by 6 bases and J by 6 bases, 14 bases remained unmatched.

This TCR was recovered from a woman in her 30s with alopecia areata. Some clones in this sample may be carry-over from other donors' samples. The specimen was whole blood, collected in connection with sensitization to the hapten diphenylcyclopropenone (DPC). The chain has TRBV28 and TRBJ1-5; 7 positions agree with TRBD1. This chain's CDR3 is CASRPEQGRMSQPQHF. CDR3 nucleotide sequence: TGTGCCAGCAGGCCTGAACAGGGGAGGATGAGTCAGCCCCAGCATTTT.